This TCR beta chain was identified in a study of radiotherapy plus CTLA-4 blockade in lung cancer. Study overall: Objective responses arose in 15% to 20% of patients, and roughly 31% experienced disease control.

The V segment lost 3 bases and the J segment 4 bases; nucleotides outside the gene matches: 9. Germline loops: CDR1 SGDLS, CDR2 YYNGEE. This CDR3 has 15 amino acids. Note on this clone: Its matching antigen is unknown. No conserved phenylalanine or tryptophan ends this CDR3, so it is likely a read error.

Study findings and constraints: Reported findings show early blood T cell clone dynamics, with interferon-beta, best predicted response. In blood, tumor-derived TCR clones expanded after radiotherapy plus ipilimumab.

Some clones are missing from TCRdb's copy, which holds only in-frame ones; the method was immunoSEQ multiplex PCR. The sample holds 85,000 to 90,000 clones, about 88% seen once. People whose metastatic non-small-cell lung cancer was chemo-refractory got focal radiation along with CTLA-4 blockade by ipilimumab. This clonotype was obtained from a human donor with non-small cell lung cancer that progressed on radiotherapy plus ipilimumab. V is TRBV9 and J is TRBJ1-2; 7 bases are shared with TRBD1. Sequencing was performed on peripheral blood, taken from a patient treated with radiotherapy plus ipilimumab. The CDR3 bases are TGTGCCAGCAGCGGCGCCGGGACAGCCTTCTATGGCTACACCCTC. It is translated as CASSGAGTAFYGYTL.